What follows are 7 T cell receptor beta chains derived from one specimen sequenced in a study of Ad26.COV2.S vaccination and SARS-CoV-2 variants. Only in-frame clones appear in the TCRdb table, and some are missing; sequencing was by immunoSEQ multiplex PCR. The sample records 300,000 to 400,000 clones, around 92% being singletons. The source material was peripheral blood, sampled after recovery from COVID-19. Receptors originate from a human donor who had recovered from COVID-19.

The chain carries TRBV12-5 and TRBJ1-6; no clear D gene. The CDR3 is 14 residues long. Deletions cut 3 bases from V and 5 bases from J, with 8 bases between. CDR1 and CDR2 (germline): LGHNT, FRNRAP. DNA of the CDR3: TGTGCTAGTGGTTTTAGTACGGATAATTCACCCCTCCACTTT. This encodes CASGFSTDNSPLHF.

The genes are TRBV13 and TRBJ2-1; a weak D match, TRBD1 (5 bases). CDR1 and CDR2 from the germline V gene are PRHDT and FYEKMQ (reference sequence). This CDR3 has 14 residues. V lost 5 bases and J lost 10, with 18 bases in between. In DNA, the CDR3 is TGTGCCAGCAGCCCGGCTCCGCAGGGTATGGAGCAGTTCTTC. It yields the protein CASSPAPQGMEQFF.

This clone was counted a single time. The chain joins TRBV19 to TRBJ2-3, with D possibly being TRBD1 (6 bases). This CDR3 comprises 14 residues. Deletions cut 3 bases from V and 5 bases from J, with 12 bases between. Germline CDR1 reads LNHDA; CDR2 reads SQIVND (reference sequence). CDR3: CASSMMGAGDTQYF. The CDR3 DNA follows: TGTGCCAGTAGTATGATGGGGGCAGGAGATACGCAGTATTTT.

This rearrangement joins TRBV9 to TRBJ2-5; D remains ambiguous. This CDR3 is 17 amino acids long. The V end lost 0 bases, the J end lost 2 bases, and 17 bases lay between the germline ends. The germline V gene encodes CDR1 SGDLS and CDR2 YYNGEE. This CDR3 is CASSVGLMGRWQETQYF. CDR3 DNA: TGTGCCAGCAGCGTAGGGTTGATGGGTAGGTGGCAAGAGACCCAGTACTTC.

The chain couples TRBV12-5 to TRBJ2-7; 7 bases line up with TRBD2. This CDR3 is built from 13 residues. Trimming at V came to 6 bases and at J to 2 bases, leaving 4 bases not matched to a gene. Germline assignment: CDR1 LGHNT and CDR2 FRNRAP. The CDR3 sequence is CASGTAGAYEQYF. The CDR3 DNA follows: TGTGCTAGTGGAACGGCGGGGGCCTACGAGCAGTACTTC.

This chain joins TRBV7-9 and TRBJ2-2, with a possible D match to TRBD1 (5 bases). The ends were cut back, 2 bases at V and 10 bases at J, with 17 bases in the middle. This CDR3 contains 15 residues. Per germline, CDR1 SEHNR and CDR2 FQNEAQ (reference sequence). The CDR3 reads CASSLLGQAVEELFF. The CDR3 DNA is TGTGCCAGCAGCTTACTGGGGCAGGCCGTTGAGGAGCTGTTTTTT.

The chain couples TRBV7-2 to TRBJ2-3; no definite D call. The length of the CDR3 is 14 residues. The germline V gene has CDR1 SGHTA and CDR2 FQGNSA. V was cut by 3 bases and J by 0 bases, with 7 bases left in between. The CDR3 reads CASSFFQSTDTQYF. As DNA, the CDR3 is TGTGCCAGCAGCTTCTTCCAAAGCACAGATACGCAGTATTTT.